Below, 25 T cell receptor beta chains from the same sample are listed, as sequenced in a study of cytomegalovirus exposure and HLA in healthy donors. The PCR contained 60 Vbeta and 13 Jbeta primers. TCRdb keeps only in-frame clones here, not all; method: immunoSEQ multiplex PCR. This table has roughly 250,000 clones, about four fifths appearing once. Sequenced: PBMCs. These receptors all stem from a girl aged 2 to 10 in good health and CMV-seronegative.

The chain employs TRBV28 and TRBJ2-7; TRBD1 matches 8 bases. The V gene end was trimmed by 6 bases and the J gene end by 2 bases; junction bases not matched to a gene: 9. Germline lookup yields CDR1 MDHEN and CDR2 SYDVKM. The length of the CDR3 is 15 residues. The chain's CDR3 is CASRETGGNTYEQYF. CDR3 DNA: TGTGCCAGCAGGGAAACAGGGGGGAATACCTACGAGCAGTACTTC.

The chain links TRBV10-1 to TRBJ2-1, with 9 bases that match TRBD2. V lost 1 base and J lost 5; bases outside the gene matches: 6. Germline loops: CDR1 WNHNN, CDR2 SYGVQD (reference sequence). The CDR3 has 16 amino acids. The CDR3 DNA reads as TGCGCCAGCAGTGAGTATCGACTAGCGGCTGACAATGAGCAGTTCTTC. It is translated as CASSEYRLAADNEQFF.

This clone was observed once. This chain joins TRBV7-2 and TRBJ2-7; 8 nucleotides match TRBD2. Germline trimming cut 0 bases from V and 4 bases from J; bases unmatched to any gene: 5. The CDR3 is 15 amino acids. Germline CDR1 is SGHTA and CDR2 is FQGNSA. The CDR3 reads CASSLAAGAWYEQYF. The CDR3 nucleotides are TGTGCCAGCAGCTTAGCAGCGGGAGCTTGGTACGAGCAGTACTTC.

A single count supports this clone. The DNA of the CDR3 is TGTGCCAGCTCACCTCGAACCACGGGAGAGACCCAGTACTTC. Translation gives CASSPRTTGETQYF. The gene calls are TRBV18 and TRBJ2-5; D is unclear. The CDR3 covers 14 residues. Germline CDR1 is KGHSH and CDR2 is LQKENI. Trimming stripped 3 bases from V and 4 bases from J, with 12 bases between.

This clone was recorded a few times. Given a much more abundant clone one base away, this may be a read error. The V and J genes are TRBV5-4 and TRBJ1-1; no firm D call. This CDR3 has 13 residues. Per the germline V gene, CDR1 is SGHNT and CDR2 is YYREEE (reference sequence). Trimming took off 0 bases at V and 1 base at J, with 4 bases between the two ends. The CDR3 nucleotides read TGTGCCAGCAGCTTGGGAGGGAACACTGAAGCTTTCTTT. It specifies CASSLGGNTEAFF.

This rearrangement joins TRBV4-1 to TRBJ1-1; TRBD1 agrees at 8 bases. J gave up 0 bases and V 3 bases, and 3 bases lay outside the gene matches. Germline loops: CDR1 MGHRA, CDR2 YSYEKL. CDR3 length equals 15 residues. The CDR3, as DNA: TGCGCCAGCAGCCAGGACAGGGTGATGAACACTGAAGCTTTCTTT. Amino acids: CASSQDRVMNTEAFF.

This rearrangement joins TRBV5-4 to TRBJ1-6; tentative D call: TRBD1 (5 bases). Germline CDR1 is SGHNT and CDR2 is YYREEE (reference sequence). The CDR3 extends over 16 amino acids. V lost 2 bases, J lost 0 bases, and 9 bases lay in between. CDR3 nucleotide sequence: TGTGCCAGCAGCTTCAGGGTCAGCTCCTATAATTCACCCCTCCACTTT. Amino acids: CASSFRVSSYNSPLHF.

The chain has TRBV6-5 and TRBJ1-2; 7 nucleotides match TRBD1. Germline CDR1 reads MNHEY; CDR2 reads SVGAGI. V was clipped by 5 bases and J by 8 bases; unmatched bases: 8. CDR3 length: 13 amino acids. The CDR3 reads CASSDEQGRGYTF. Here the CDR3 DNA reads TGTGCCAGCAGTGACGAACAGGGGCGCGGCTACACCTTC.

The genes are TRBV29-1 and TRBJ2-7; 8 nucleotides match TRBD2. Losses at the gene ends were 7 bases for V and 3 bases for J; bases not matched to a gene: 20. There are 17 residues in the CDR3. Germline V gene data show CDR1 as SQVTM and CDR2 as ANQGSEA. The CDR3 loop reads CSAGGETFPHSDYEQYF. The DNA of the CDR3 is TGCAGCGCGGGGGGGGAGACTTTTCCACACTCAGACTACGAGCAGTACTTC.

The J gene is TRBJ2-1, the V gene TRBV5-1; 15 nucleotides agree with TRBD2. The CDR3 length is 17 residues. Germline values: CDR1 SGHRS, CDR2 YFSETQ. V was clipped by 4 bases and J by 9 bases; unmatched bases: 11. CDR3 sequence: CASSRSGLAGGLREQFF. CDR3 sequence (DNA): TGCGCCAGCAGCCGATCCGGACTAGCGGGAGGGCTCCGTGAGCAGTTCTTC. Combining the CDR3 with reference TRBV5-1 and TRBJ2-1 gives the whole variable domain KAGVTQTPRYLIKTRGQQVTLSCSPISGHRSVSWYQQTPGQGLQFLFEYFSETQRNKGNFPGRFSGRQFSNSRSEMNVSTLELGDSALYLCASSRSGLAGGLREQFFGPGTRLTVL.

This clone occurred a few times. This sample also contains other DNA sequences that code for the same CDR3. The V call is TRBV19, the J call TRBJ2-1; 8 nucleotides match TRBD2. After removal of 6 bases from V and 5 bases from J, the junction contained 3 bases not matched to a gene. The CDR3 sequence is 13 residues long. Germline CDR1 LNHDA, CDR2 SQIVND (reference sequence). CDR3 sequence (DNA): TGTGCCAGTAGCTTAGCGGGGAACAATGAGCAGTTCTTC. Residues: CASSLAGNNEQFF.

The chain carries TRBV7-2 and TRBJ1-1, with TRBD1 as a possible D gene (6 bases). CDR3 length equals 14 residues. The V gene lost 10 bases and the J gene lost 7 bases, with 22 bases spanning the gap. Germline CDR1 and CDR2: SGHTA and FQGNSA. This CDR3 is CATQPDRRFFEAFF. The DNA of the CDR3 is TGTGCCACACAACCTGACAGGCGATTTTTTGAAGCTTTCTTT.

V is TRBV2 and J is TRBJ1-6; D is perhaps TRBD1 (5 bases). Germline lookup yields CDR1 SNHLY and CDR2 FYNNEI. The CDR3 loop spans 15 amino acids. Trimming stripped 2 bases from V and 6 bases from J, with 11 bases between. The CDR3 here is CASSERGQINSPLHF. Here the CDR3 DNA reads TGTGCCAGCAGTGAAAGGGGCCAGATTAATTCACCCCTCCACTTT.

The count of this clone is one. This chain links TRBV6-5 with TRBJ2-7; TRBD1 aligns across 10 bases. V shed 0 bases and J 6 bases; nucleotides not matched to a gene: 5. This CDR3 is 15 amino acids long. In germline, CDR1 is MNHEY, CDR2 SVGAGI. In DNA, the CDR3 is TGTGCCAGCAGTTACTCGGGACAGGGGAGGTCCGAGCAGTACTTC. Amino acids: CASSYSGQGRSEQYF.

The gene calls are TRBV9 and TRBJ1-1, with 9 bases lining up with TRBD1. V lost 0 bases, J lost 4 bases, and 7 bases stayed unmatched. The CDR3 covers 16 residues. CDR1 is SGDLS and CDR2 is YYNGEE in the germline V gene. CDR3 in amino acids: CASSVGGTGYATEAFF. As DNA, the CDR3 is TGTGCCAGCAGCGTAGGCGGGACAGGGTATGCCACTGAAGCTTTCTTT.

A single count supports this clone. This chain connects TRBV5-1 to TRBJ2-7; 9 positions match TRBD1. This CDR3 region has 14 residues. V shed 9 bases, J shed 3 bases, and the junction held 10 bases outside the gene matches. CDR1 and CDR2 from the germline V gene are SGHRS and YFSETQ. CDR3 in DNA: TGCGCCACACGGGCCGGACAGGGGATCTACGAGCAGTACTTC. Translating it yields CATRAGQGIYEQYF.

The chain recombines TRBV13 with TRBJ2-1; TRBD1 agrees at 9 bases. Losses at the gene ends were 4 bases for V and 4 bases for J; bases not matched to a gene: 5. This CDR3 contains 15 residues. Germline CDR1 and CDR2: PRHDT and FYEKMQ (reference sequence). In DNA form, the CDR3 reads TGTGCCAGCAGCTACGGGACAGGGTTATACAATGAGCAGTTCTTC. Encoded protein: CASSYGTGLYNEQFF.

The chain uses TRBV30 and TRBJ2-3; tentative D call: TRBD1 (6 bases). Germline lookup yields CDR1 GTSNPN and CDR2 SVGIG (reference sequence). Trimming removed 8 bases at V and 4 bases at J, with 19 bases between. The CDR3 has 14 residues. DNA for the CDR3: TGTGCCACACGCGGAATTGAGGGGGCAGATACGCAGTATTTT. Translating gives CATRGIEGADTQYF.

The chain links TRBV4-2 to TRBJ2-5; 7 bases are shared with TRBD2. The trim removed 2 bases at V and 2 bases at J, leaving 17 bases unmatched. Germline V gene data show CDR1 as LGHNA and CDR2 as YNFKEQ. The CDR3 runs 19 residues. CDR3 in amino acids: CASSQILASGKGRQETQYF. The CDR3 region has the DNA TGTGCCAGCAGCCAAATTCTGGCTAGCGGCAAAGGGAGGCAAGAGACCCAGTACTTC.

The chain links TRBV7-9 to TRBJ1-6; no definite D call. CDR3 length: 17 amino acids. V was trimmed by 5 bases and J by 5 bases, leaving 19 bases between them. The germline V gene encodes CDR1 SEHNR and CDR2 FQNEAQ (reference sequence). The CDR3: CASSLPPGEADNSPLHF. In DNA, the CDR3 is TGTGCCAGCAGCCTACCTCCGGGAGAGGCGGATAATTCACCCCTCCACTTT. The entire variable domain, with the rest obtained from reference TRBV7-9 and TRBJ1-6, is as follows: DTGVSQNPRHKITKRGQNVTFRCDPISEHNRLYWYRQTLGQGPEFLTYFQNEAQLEKSRLLSDRFSAERPKGSFSTLEIQRTEQGDSAMYLCASSLPPGEADNSPLHFGNGTRLTVT.

On this clone itself: A junction end diverges from the germline sequence, so it may reflect a read error. V is TRBV7-9 and J is TRBJ1-5; 9 bases match TRBD1. The CDR3 spans 17 residues. Germline CDR1 SEHNR, CDR2 FQNEAQ (reference sequence). CDR3 region: CSSSLVGTGHSNQPQHF. CDR3 nucleotide sequence: TGTTCCAGCAGCTTAGTTGGGACAGGGCATAGCAATCAGCCCCAGCATTTT.

This clone was seen more than once but under ten times. This sequence joins TRBV5-6 and TRBJ2-7, with 9 positions matching TRBD1. J gave up 2 bases and V 3 bases, and 0 bases lay outside the gene matches. Germline CDR1 reads SGHDT; CDR2 reads YYEEEE. The CDR3 runs 13 residues. The CDR3 loop reads CASSWTGAYEQYF. The CDR3 DNA reads TGTGCCAGCAGCTGGACAGGGGCCTACGAGCAGTACTTC.

The chain's CDR3 is CASSLGPDRYPPLHF. In DNA, the CDR3 is TGCGCCAGCAGCTTGGGGCCGGACAGATATCCACCCCTCCACTTT. This chain connects TRBV5-1 to TRBJ1-6; a possible D gene is TRBD1 (6 bases). Germline V CDR1 and CDR2: SGHRS, YFSETQ. The CDR3 runs to 15 residues. Trimming shortened V by 0 bases and J by 11 bases, and 15 bases separated the two germline ends.

The chain employs TRBV18 and TRBJ1-4, with D uncertain. This CDR3 has 15 amino acids. Trimming left V 2 bases short and J 7 bases short, with 14 bases between. The germline gives CDR1 KGHSH, CDR2 LQKENI. The CDR3 is CASSPSLVFGEKLFF. The CDR3 bases are TGTGCCAGCTCACCAAGTCTAGTGTTTGGTGAAAAACTGTTTTTT.

The chain joins TRBV5-1 to TRBJ1-6; D is possibly TRBD1 (5 bases). CDR3 length: 14 residues. From germline, CDR1 is SGHRS and CDR2 YFSETQ. Trimming left V 2 bases short and J 6 bases short, with 9 bases between. The chain's CDR3 is CASSLTGFNSPLHF. In nucleotides, the CDR3 is TGCGCCAGCAGCTTAACAGGATTTAATTCACCCCTCCACTTT.